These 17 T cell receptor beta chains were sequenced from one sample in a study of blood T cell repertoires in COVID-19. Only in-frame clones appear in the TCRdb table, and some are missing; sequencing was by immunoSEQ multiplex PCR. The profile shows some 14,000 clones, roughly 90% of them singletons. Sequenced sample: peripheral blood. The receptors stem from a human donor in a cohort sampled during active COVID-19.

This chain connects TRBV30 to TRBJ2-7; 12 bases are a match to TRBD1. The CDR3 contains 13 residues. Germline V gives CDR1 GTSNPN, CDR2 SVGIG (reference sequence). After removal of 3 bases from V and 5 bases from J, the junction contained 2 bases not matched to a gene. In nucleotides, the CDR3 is TGTGCCTGGAGGGGACAGGGGGCAAACGAGCAGTACTTC. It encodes CAWRGQGANEQYF.

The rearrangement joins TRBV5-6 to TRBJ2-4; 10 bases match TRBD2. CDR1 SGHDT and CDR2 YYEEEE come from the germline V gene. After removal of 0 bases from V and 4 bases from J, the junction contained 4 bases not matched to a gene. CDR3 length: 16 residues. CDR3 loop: CASSLVLAGEKNIQYF. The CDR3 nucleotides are TGTGCCAGCAGCTTGGTCCTAGCGGGGGAAAAAAACATTCAGTACTTC.

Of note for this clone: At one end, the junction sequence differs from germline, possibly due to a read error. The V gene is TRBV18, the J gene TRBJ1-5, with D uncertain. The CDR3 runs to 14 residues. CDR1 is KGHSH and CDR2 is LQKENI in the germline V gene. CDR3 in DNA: TGTGCCAGCTCAGCACCGAGGGCTCATCAGCCCCAGCATTTT. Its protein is CASSAPRAHQPQHF.

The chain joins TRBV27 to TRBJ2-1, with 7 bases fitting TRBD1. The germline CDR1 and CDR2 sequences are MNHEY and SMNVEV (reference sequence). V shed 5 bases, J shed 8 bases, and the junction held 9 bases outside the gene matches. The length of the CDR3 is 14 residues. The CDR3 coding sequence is TGTGCCAGCAGTGGGGGACAGTTTAAGGATGAGCAGTTCTTC. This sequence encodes CASSGGQFKDEQFF.

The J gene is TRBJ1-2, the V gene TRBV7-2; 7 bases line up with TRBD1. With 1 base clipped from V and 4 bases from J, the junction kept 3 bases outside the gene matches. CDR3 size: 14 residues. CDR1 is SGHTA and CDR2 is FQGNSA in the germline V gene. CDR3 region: CASSLGGGGYGYTF. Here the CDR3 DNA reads TGTGCCAGCAGCTTAGGAGGGGGCGGCTATGGCTACACCTTC.

In DNA form, the CDR3 reads TGCGCCAGCAGTTCGAGTGGGCTAGCGGGGGGGAAGAACACCGGGGAGCTGTTTTTT. Translation: CASSSSGLAGGKNTGELFF. The chain has TRBV10-1 and TRBJ2-2, with 12 bases that match TRBD2. This CDR3 has 19 residues. V lost 5 bases and J lost 1; bases outside the gene matches: 11. Germline assignment: CDR1 WNHNN and CDR2 SYGVQD (reference sequence).

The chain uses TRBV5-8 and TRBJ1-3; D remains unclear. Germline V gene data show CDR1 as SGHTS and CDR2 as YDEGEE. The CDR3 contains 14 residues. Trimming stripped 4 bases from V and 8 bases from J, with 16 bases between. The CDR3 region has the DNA TGTGCCAGCAGCCACCCGCCCCCTCGGGACACCATATATTTT. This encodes CASSHPPPRDTIYF.

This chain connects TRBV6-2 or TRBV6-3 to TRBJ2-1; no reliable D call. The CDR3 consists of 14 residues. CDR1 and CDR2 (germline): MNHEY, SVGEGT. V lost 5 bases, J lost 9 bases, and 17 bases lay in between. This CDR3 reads CASSNQGAQVEQFF. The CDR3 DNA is TGTGCCAGCAGTAACCAAGGCGCCCAGGTTGAGCAGTTCTTC.

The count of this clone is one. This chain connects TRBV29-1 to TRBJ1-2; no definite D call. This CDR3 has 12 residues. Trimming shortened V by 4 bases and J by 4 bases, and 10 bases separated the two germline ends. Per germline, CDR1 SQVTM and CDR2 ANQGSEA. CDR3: CSVVGVGYGYTF. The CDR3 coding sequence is TGCAGCGTTGTAGGAGTAGGCTATGGCTACACCTTC.

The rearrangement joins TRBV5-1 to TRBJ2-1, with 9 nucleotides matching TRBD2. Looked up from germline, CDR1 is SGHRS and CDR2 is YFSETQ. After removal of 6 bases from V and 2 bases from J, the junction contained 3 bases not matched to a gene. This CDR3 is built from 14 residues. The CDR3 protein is CASMRGGAYNEQFF. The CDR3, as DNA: TGCGCCAGCATGCGCGGGGGGGCCTACAATGAGCAGTTCTTC. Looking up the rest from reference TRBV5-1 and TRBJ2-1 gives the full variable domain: KAGVTQTPRYLIKTRGQQVTLSCSPISGHRSVSWYQQTPGQGLQFLFEYFSETQRNKGNFPGRFSGRQFSNSRSEMNVSTLELGDSALYLCASMRGGAYNEQFFGPGTRLTVL.

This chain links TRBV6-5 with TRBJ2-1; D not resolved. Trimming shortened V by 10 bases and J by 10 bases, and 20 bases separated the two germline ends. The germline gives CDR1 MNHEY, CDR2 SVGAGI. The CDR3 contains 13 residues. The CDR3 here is CATSSGFSREQFF. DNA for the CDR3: TGTGCCACGTCAAGTGGGTTCTCTAGGGAGCAGTTCTTC.

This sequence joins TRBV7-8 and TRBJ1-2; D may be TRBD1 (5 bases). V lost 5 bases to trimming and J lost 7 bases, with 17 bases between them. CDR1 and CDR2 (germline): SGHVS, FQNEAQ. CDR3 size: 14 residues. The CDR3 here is CASSPTLTDPGYTF. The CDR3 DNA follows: TGTGCCAGCAGCCCAACGTTGACAGACCCTGGCTACACCTTC. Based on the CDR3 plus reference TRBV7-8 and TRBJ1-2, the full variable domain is GAGVSQSPRYKVAKRGQDVALRCDPISGHVSLFWYQQALGQGPEFLTYFQNEAQLDKSGLPSDRFFAERPEGSVSTLKIQRTQQEDSAVYLCASSPTLTDPGYTFGSGTRLTVV.

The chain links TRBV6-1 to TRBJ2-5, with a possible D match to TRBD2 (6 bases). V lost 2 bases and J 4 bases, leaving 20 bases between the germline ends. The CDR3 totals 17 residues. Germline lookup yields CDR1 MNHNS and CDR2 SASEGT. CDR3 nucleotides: TGTGCCAGCAGTGAATCGTTGGGACTCCATATGGGAGAGACCCAGTACTTC. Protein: CASSESLGLHMGETQYF.

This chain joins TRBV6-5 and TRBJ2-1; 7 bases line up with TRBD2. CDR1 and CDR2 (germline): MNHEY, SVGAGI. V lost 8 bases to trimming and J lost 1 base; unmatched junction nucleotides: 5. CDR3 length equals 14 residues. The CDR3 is CASWVGGSYNEQFF. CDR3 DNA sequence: TGTGCCAGCTGGGTGGGGGGGTCCTACAATGAGCAGTTCTTC.

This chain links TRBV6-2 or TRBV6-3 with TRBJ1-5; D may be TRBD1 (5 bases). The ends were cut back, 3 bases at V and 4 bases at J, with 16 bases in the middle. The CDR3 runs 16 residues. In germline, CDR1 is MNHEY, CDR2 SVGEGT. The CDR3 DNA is TGTGCCAGCAGTTATTCTACTTTTAGGGGTAATCAGCCCCAGCATTTT. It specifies CASSYSTFRGNQPQHF.

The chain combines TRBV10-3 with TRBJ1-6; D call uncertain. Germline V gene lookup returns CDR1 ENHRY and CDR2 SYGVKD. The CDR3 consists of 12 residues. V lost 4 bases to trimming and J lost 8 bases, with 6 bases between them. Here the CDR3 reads CAISGSDSPLHF. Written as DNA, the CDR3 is TGTGCCATCAGTGGCTCGGATTCACCCCTCCACTTT.

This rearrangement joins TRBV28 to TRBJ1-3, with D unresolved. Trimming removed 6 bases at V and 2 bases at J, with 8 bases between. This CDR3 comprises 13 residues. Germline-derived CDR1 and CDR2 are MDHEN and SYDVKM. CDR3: CASSPLPGNTIYF. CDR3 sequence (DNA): TGTGCCAGCAGCCCCCTTCCTGGAAACACCATATATTTT.